This T cell receptor beta chain was captured by sequencing in a study of OX40 agonist ivuxolimab in advanced cancers. Deletions cut 3 bases from V and 0 bases from J, with 9 bases between. This CDR3 is built from 14 residues. The germline CDR1 and CDR2 sequences are MNHEY and SMNVEV (reference sequence). Produced via immunoSEQ multiplex PCR; TCRdb's table is partial and in-frame only. The table has 40,000 to 55,000 clones, more than 70% seen once. The chain combines TRBV27 with TRBJ2-7; perhaps TRBD2 as D (6 bases). The sample here was CD4+ or CD8+ T cells sorted from blood, taken in a trial of the OX40 agonist ivuxolimab. The source is an adult with an advanced solid tumor such as melanoma, head and neck, liver or kidney cancer. CDR3 coding DNA: TGTGCCAGCAGTTTCCGGGGGACCTCCTACGAGCAGTACTTC. Translation: CASSFRGTSYEQYF.